These T cell receptor beta chains were read from a single sample in a study of cytomegalovirus exposure and HLA in healthy donors. Sequencing was performed with immunoSEQ multiplex PCR; in TCRdb, only in-frame clones are kept and a portion is missing. The sample holds around 93,000 clones, 85% seen once. Sequencing input: PBMCs. All receptors come from a man younger than 35 in good health and CMV-seropositive. Each CDR3 is given with its conserved first and last residue. A D gene is named only where the DNA matches it firmly. Part of the rows lack a size; the others show once, few, many or a class for expanded clones.

>NA|NA|TRBV2|TRBJ2-2
TGTGCCAGCACAGGGGAGAACACCGGGGAGCTGTTTTTT
CASTGENTGELFF
>TRBD2|NA|TRBV6-5|TRBJ2-1
TGTGCCAGCAGTTACTCTAGCGGGAGGGGCAATGAGCAGTTCTTC
CASSYSSGRGNEQFF
>NA|NA|TRBV30|TRBJ1-4
TGTGCCTGGAGTGTACAGTGGGGGAGGAATGAAAAACTGTTTTTT
CAWSVQWGRNEKLFF
>NA|NA|TRBV18|TRBJ1-2
TGTGCCAGCTCACCACAGCACAGGGACTATGGCTACACCTTC
CASSPQHRDYGYTF
>NA|few|TRBV30|TRBJ1-5
TGTGCCTGGAGTGTTACAGGTAATCAGCCCCAGCATTTT
CAWSVTGNQPQHF
>NA|NA|TRBV6-6|TRBJ2-1
TGTGCCAGCAGTTACACGGGGGAGTGGTACAATGAGCAGTTCTTC
CASSYTGEWYNEQFF
>TRBD1|once|TRBV6-5|TRBJ2-7
TGTGCCAGCAGTTACAACAGGGGGAACTCCTACGAGCAGTACTTC
CASSYNRGNSYEQYF
>NA|NA|TRBV10-1|TRBJ2-1
TGCGCCAGCAGTGGAGCGGCTTCGTACAATGAGCAGTTCTTC
CASSGAASYNEQFF
>NA|NA|TRBV5-1|TRBJ2-7
TGCGCCAGCAGCTCTTCAGTCCCAACGCCCGACGAGCAGTACTTC
CASSSSVPTPDEQYF
>TRBD2|NA|TRBV27|TRBJ2-3
TGTGCCAGCTTGACGAAGACCGAGAGCGGGAGAAAGGTGGATACGCAGTATTTT
CASLTKTESGRKVDTQYF
>NA|NA|TRBV5-4|TRBJ1-2
TGTGCCAGCAGCTCAGATAACTATGGCTACACCTTC
CASSSDNYGYTF
>NA|NA|TRBV30|TRBJ2-7
TGTGCCTGGAGTGCCTTTTCAGTTGGTAACTACGAGCAGTACTTC
CAWSAFSVGNYEQYF
>NA|NA|TRBV21-1|TRBJ2-7
TGTGCCAGCAGCAAGACTAGCGGGACCTACGAGCAGTACTTC
CASSKTSGTYEQYF
>NA|NA|TRBV11-2|TRBJ2-4
TGTGCCAGCAGCTTAGTAATCAAAAACATTCAGTACTTC
CASSLVIKNIQYF
>NA|NA|TRBV9|TRBJ2-3
TGTGCCAGCAGCGTAGCAGGGATCCACACAGATACGCAGTATTTT
CASSVAGIHTDTQYF
>NA|NA|TRBV27|TRBJ1-2
TGTGCCAGCAGCGGAGGGACGACCTATGGCTACACCTTC
CASSGGTTYGYTF
>TRBD2|NA|TRBV29-1|TRBJ2-2
TGCAGCGTACTAGCGGGAGGAGGGAACACCGGGGAGCTGTTTTTT
CSVLAGGGNTGELFF
>NA|NA|TRBV10-3|TRBJ2-2
TGTGCCTCATCAGTGAGCGGCCGGGAGTCCCCCGCGAACACCGGGGAGCTGTTTTTT
CASSVSGRESPANTGELFF
>TRBD1|NA|TRBV6-5|TRBJ1-1
TGTGCCAGCAGTTACTCGTACAGGGGGCTTCGAACTGAAGCTTTCTTT
CASSYSYRGLRTEAFF
>NA|NA|TRBV5-1|TRBJ2-5
TGCGCCAGCAGCTTGTTTGGGGGCGCGGCGGGCGGAGAGACCCAGTACTTC
CASSLFGGAAGGETQYF
>NA|NA|TRBV5-5|TRBJ1-5
TGTGCCAGCAGCTTGGGCGGCGGGTATAGCAATCAGCCCCAGCATTTT
CASSLGGGYSNQPQHF
>TRBD1|NA|TRBV9|TRBJ2-7
TGTGCCAGCAGCCTCTCGGACAGGGTATCGGTCGAGCAGTACTTC
CASSLSDRVSVEQYF
>NA|NA|TRBV2|TRBJ2-7
TGTGCCAGCAACGGACAGTCCTACGAGCAGTACTTC
CASNGQSYEQYF
>NA|once|TRBV29-1|TRBJ2-1
TGCAGCGTTGATGCGGGCCTAGTCGGCTCCCACAATGAGCAGTTCTTC
CSVDAGLVGSHNEQFF
>TRBD2|once|TRBV4-2|TRBJ2-1
TGTGCCAGCAGCGGCAAGCGGGAGGGCCCCCACAATGAGCAGTTCTTC
CASSGKREGPHNEQFF
>TRBD1|NA|TRBV6-6|TRBJ2-2
TGTGCCAGCAGTCCGGGACAGGGGCTCCCGGTCGGGGAGCTGTTTTTT
CASSPGQGLPVGELFF
>NA|NA|TRBV14|TRBJ1-1
TGTGCCAGCAGCCCAGCGGTGAACACTGAAGCTTTCTTT
CASSPAVNTEAFF
>NA|NA|TRBV29-1|TRBJ1-2
TGCAGCGTTGACAGGGGATTGGGCTACTATGGCTACACCTTC
CSVDRGLGYYGYTF
>TRBD1|few|TRBV7-9|TRBJ1-2
TGTGCCAGCAGCAGGGGGAGGCCCGGACAGGGGGACCTCTATGGCTACACCTTC
CASSRGRPGQGDLYGYTF
>TRBD1|NA|TRBV27|TRBJ2-2
TGTGCCAGCAGCCTAGGGGGCGGGAACACCGGGGAGCTGTTTTTT
CASSLGGGNTGELFF
>TRBD2|NA|TRBV2|TRBJ2-5
TGTGCCAGCAGTGAAGGGGGAGGGGAGACCCAGTACTTC
CASSEGGGETQYF
>NA|NA|TRBV19|TRBJ1-5
TGTGCCAGTAGTATGCGAGGCTATAGCAATCAGCCCCAGCATTTT
CASSMRGYSNQPQHF
>TRBD1|NA|TRBV5-8|TRBJ2-3
TGTGCCAGCAGCTCCCGGACAGGGGACGGTACGCAGTATTTT
CASSSRTGDGTQYF
>TRBD2|NA|TRBV6-1|TRBJ2-7
TGTGCCAGCAGTGAAGGGAGGACTAGCGTCAACTTC
CASSEGRTSVNF
>TRBD2|NA|TRBV13|TRBJ2-1
TGTGCCAGCAGCCCCCGCATAGCGGGACGCGGCAATGAGCAGTTCTTC
CASSPRIAGRGNEQFF
>NA|NA|TRBV2|TRBJ1-2
TGTGCCAGCATAGCTGTAACCGAGCCCACGGGGGGCTACACCTTC
CASIAVTEPTGGYTF
>TRBD1|NA|TRBV7-2|TRBJ2-1
TGTGCCAGCAGCAAACTCCAGGGGGCCTATGAGCAGTTCTTC
CASSKLQGAYEQFF
>NA|NA|TRBV4-1|TRBJ2-7
TGCGCCAGCAGCCAAGCCGGCTTTGAGGCCTACGAGCAGTACTTC
CASSQAGFEAYEQYF
>TRBD1|NA|TRBV9|TRBJ2-7
TGTGCCAGCAGCCCCCAGACAGGGTTCTACGAGCAGTACTTC
CASSPQTGFYEQYF
>NA|NA|TRBV6-5|TRBJ2-5
TGTGCCAGCAGTTACAGCACCGGGGGAAAAGAGACCCAGTACTTC
CASSYSTGGKETQYF
>TRBD2|NA|TRBV6-1|TRBJ2-4
TGTGCCAGCAGTGGCCTCGGGCTAGCGGGAGGACTCAAAAACATTCAGTACTTC
CASSGLGLAGGLKNIQYF
>NA|few|TRBV9|TRBJ2-1
TGTGCCAGCAGCGCGAGGGACCCCGGGGGTGAGCAGTTCTTC
CASSARDPGGEQFF
>NA|NA|TRBV19|TRBJ2-2
TGTGCCAGTAGTAAGTGGAGGGGGCAGGAAACCGGGGAGCTGTTTTTT
CASSKWRGQETGELFF
>NA|NA|TRBV29-1|TRBJ2-5
TGCAGCGTTGAAGTGTGGACAGCGCAGCGCGGGGAGACCCAGTACTTC
CSVEVWTAQRGETQYF
>NA|NA|TRBV4-1|TRBJ2-7
TGCGCCAGCAGCCAAGACAGGGACTACGAGCAGTACTTC
CASSQDRDYEQYF
>TRBD2|NA|TRBV5-1|TRBJ2-7
TGCGCCAGCGCCCCACGGGGGGGAGCCTACGAGCAGTACTTC
CASAPRGGAYEQYF
>NA|NA|TRBV7-6|TRBJ2-7
TGTGCCAGCAGCTTAGCCCCGGGACTCAGGATGACCCGCTACGAGCAGTACTTC
CASSLAPGLRMTRYEQYF
>NA|NA|TRBV27|TRBJ2-1
TGTGCCAGCAGTTCCGCGGGGCCCTACAATGAGCAGTTCTTC
CASSSAGPYNEQFF
>NA|NA|TRBV5-4|TRBJ1-3
TGTGCCAGCAGCTTGGATCAGGGACTTGGAAACACCATATATTTT
CASSLDQGLGNTIYF
>NA|NA|TRBV28|TRBJ2-7
TGTGCCAGCAGTCTTGCGGAGGGGGCCGTCGACGAGCAGTACTTC
CASSLAEGAVDEQYF
>TRBD1|once|TRBV6-4|TRBJ1-5
TGTGCCAGCAGCCTTGACGACAGGGGCTTTAGCAATCAGCCCCAGCATTTT
CASSLDDRGFSNQPQHF